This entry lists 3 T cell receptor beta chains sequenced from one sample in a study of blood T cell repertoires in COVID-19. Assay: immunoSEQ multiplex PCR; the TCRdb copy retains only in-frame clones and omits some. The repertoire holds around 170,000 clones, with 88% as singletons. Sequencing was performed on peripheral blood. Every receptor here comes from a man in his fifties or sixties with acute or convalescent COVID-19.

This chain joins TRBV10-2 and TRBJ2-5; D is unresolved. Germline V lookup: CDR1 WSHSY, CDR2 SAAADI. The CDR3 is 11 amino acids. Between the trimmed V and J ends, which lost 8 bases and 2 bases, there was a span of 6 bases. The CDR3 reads CASREQETQYF. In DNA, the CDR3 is TGCGCCAGCCGAGAACAAGAGACCCAGTACTTC.

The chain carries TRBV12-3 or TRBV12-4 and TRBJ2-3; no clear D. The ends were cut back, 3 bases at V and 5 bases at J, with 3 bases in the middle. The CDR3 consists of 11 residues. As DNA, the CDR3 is TGTGCCAGCAGTTTCCTAGATACGCAGTATTTT. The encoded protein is CASSFLDTQYF.

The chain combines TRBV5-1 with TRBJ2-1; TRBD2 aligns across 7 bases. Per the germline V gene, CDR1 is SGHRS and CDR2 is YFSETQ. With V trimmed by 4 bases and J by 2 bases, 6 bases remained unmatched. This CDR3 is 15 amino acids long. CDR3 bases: TGCGCCAGCAGCCCGGGAGCGGGAACCTACAATGAGCAGTTCTTC. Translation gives CASSPGAGTYNEQFF.